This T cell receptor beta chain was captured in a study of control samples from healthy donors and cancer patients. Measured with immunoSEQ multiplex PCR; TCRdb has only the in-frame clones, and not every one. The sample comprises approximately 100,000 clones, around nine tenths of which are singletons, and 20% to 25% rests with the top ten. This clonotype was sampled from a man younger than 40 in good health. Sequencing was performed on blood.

The CDR3 nucleotides read TGCGCCAGCAGTGAGTCCCAACAGGGGTTCTTCCACTTT. Translation gives CASSESQQGFFHF. The chain uses TRBV10-1 and TRBJ1-6; TRBD1 matches at 7 bases. CDR1 and CDR2 (germline): WNHNN, SYGVQD (reference sequence). Trimming removed 0 bases from V and 17 bases from J; junction bases left unmatched: 7. The CDR3 sequence is 13 residues long.